This T cell receptor beta chain was identified in a study of shared T cell receptors in the human thymus. This table comes from immunoSEQ multiplex PCR, and its TCRdb copy is limited to in-frame clones, with some not included. The table lists roughly 560,000 clones, 75% to 80% of them singletons. This CDR3 contains 13 residues. Deletions cut 2 bases from V and 4 bases from J, with 8 bases between. Germline V gene lookup returns CDR1 LGHNA and CDR2 YNFKEQ. These data were likewise used in another study, on human thymus T cells. That source notes: Thymic resections from corrective heart surgery supplied the tissue.

This receptor was obtained from a boy under two years old with a congenital heart defect. Sequenced: thymocytes. V gene TRBV4-2 combines with J gene TRBJ2-5; perhaps TRBD1 as D (5 bases). CDR3 in amino acids: CASSQIRVETQYF. The CDR3 bases are TGTGCCAGCAGCCAAATCAGGGTAGAGACCCAGTACTTC.